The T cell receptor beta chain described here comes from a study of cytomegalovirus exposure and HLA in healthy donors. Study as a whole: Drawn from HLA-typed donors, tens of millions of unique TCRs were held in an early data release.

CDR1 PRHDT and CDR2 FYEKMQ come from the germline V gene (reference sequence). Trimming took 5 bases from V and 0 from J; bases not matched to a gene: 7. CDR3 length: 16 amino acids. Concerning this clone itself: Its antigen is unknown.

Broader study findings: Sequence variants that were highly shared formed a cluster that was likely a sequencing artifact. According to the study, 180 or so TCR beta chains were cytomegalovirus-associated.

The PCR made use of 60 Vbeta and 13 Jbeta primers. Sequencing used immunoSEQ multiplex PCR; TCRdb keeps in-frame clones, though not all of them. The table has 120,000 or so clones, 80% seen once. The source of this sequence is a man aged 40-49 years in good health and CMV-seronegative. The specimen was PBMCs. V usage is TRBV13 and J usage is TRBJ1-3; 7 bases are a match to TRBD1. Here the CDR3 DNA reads TGTGCCAGCAGCCGTCAGACAGGGAGCTCTGGAAACACCATATATTTT. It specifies CASSRQTGSSGNTIYF.